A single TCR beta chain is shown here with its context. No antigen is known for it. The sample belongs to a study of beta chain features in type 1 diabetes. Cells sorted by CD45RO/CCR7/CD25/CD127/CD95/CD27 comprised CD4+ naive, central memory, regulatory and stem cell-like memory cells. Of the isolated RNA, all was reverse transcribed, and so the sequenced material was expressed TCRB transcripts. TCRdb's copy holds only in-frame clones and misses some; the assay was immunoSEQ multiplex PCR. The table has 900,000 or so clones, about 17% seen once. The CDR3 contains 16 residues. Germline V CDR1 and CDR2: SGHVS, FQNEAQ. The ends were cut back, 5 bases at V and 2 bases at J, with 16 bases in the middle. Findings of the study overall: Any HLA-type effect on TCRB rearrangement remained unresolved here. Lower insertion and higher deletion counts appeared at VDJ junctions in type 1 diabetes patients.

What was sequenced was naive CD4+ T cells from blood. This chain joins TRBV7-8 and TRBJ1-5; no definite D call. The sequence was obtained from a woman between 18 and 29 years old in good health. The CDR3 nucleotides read TGTGCCAGCAGCGAAAGGCGGGGAATTGGCAATCAGCCCCAGCATTTT. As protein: CASSERRGIGNQPQHF.